The 31 T cell receptor beta chains presented below share a single source sample, sequenced in a study of Graves' ophthalmopathy and Graves' hyperthyroidism. As the template, RNA transcripts were used to amplify TCR beta CDR3 regions. HTBI primers primed a first-round RT-PCR, and a second-round multiplex PCR followed. TCRdb reprocessed the multiplex PCR reads with MiXCR, giving one entry per CDR3 protein. The sample consists of fewer than 600,000 distinct CDR3 sequences, around an eighth of them appearing once. Material for sequencing was blood. Receptors were obtained from a woman under 40 with Graves' ophthalmopathy.

The V gene is TRBV6-2 or TRBV6-3, the J gene TRBJ2-2, with TRBD2 matching 8 bases. Germline loops: CDR1 MNHEY, CDR2 SVGEGT. This CDR3 is built from 16 residues. The V segment lost 4 bases and the J segment 1 base; nucleotides outside the gene matches: 5. The CDR3 sequence: CASSFSGERNTGELFF. The CDR3, as DNA: TGTGCCAGCAGTTTTAGCGGGGAGAGGAACACCGGGGAGCTGTTTTTT.

The rearrangement joins TRBV6-1 to TRBJ2-2; D is ambiguous. Per germline, CDR1 MNHNS and CDR2 SASEGT. V dropped 3 bases and J dropped 4 bases, with 6 bases sitting between them. CDR3 length: 13 amino acids. The CDR3: CASSEAATGELFF. The DNA of the CDR3 is TGTGCCAGCAGTGAGGCGGCCACCGGGGAGCTGTTTTTT.

The V gene is TRBV12-3 or TRBV12-4, the J gene TRBJ1-1; 9 nucleotides match TRBD1. CDR3 size: 15 residues. V trimming: 1 base; J trimming: 6 bases; junction bases outside the gene matches: 6. CDR3 nucleotides: TGTGCCAGCAGTTTAGGACAGGGGGTAATCGCTGAAGCTTTCTTT. Its protein product is CASSLGQGVIAEAFF.

This clonotype has only a few counts. This chain joins TRBV6-2 or TRBV6-3 and TRBJ1-5; 10 bases align to TRBD1. The V gene end was trimmed by 0 bases and the J gene end by 6 bases; junction bases not matched to a gene: 5. The germline gives CDR1 MNHEY, CDR2 SVGEGT. CDR3 length: 16 residues. The DNA of the CDR3 is TGTGCCAGCAGTTACTCGAGACAGGGGGCGCTTCAGCCCCAGCATTTT. Translation: CASSYSRQGALQPQHF.

This clonotype was observed many times. The chain is built from TRBV19 and TRBJ2-1, with D possibly called TRBD1 or TRBD2 (8 bases each). Germline V gives CDR1 LNHDA, CDR2 SQIVND (reference sequence). The V end lost 5 bases, the J end lost 13 bases, and 24 bases lay between the germline ends. The CDR3 has 15 amino acids. The CDR3 protein is CASSQGAGSGREQFF. CDR3 coding DNA: TGTGCCAGTAGTCAGGGGGCGGGGAGCGGGAGAGAACAGTTCTTC. The full variable domain, completed using reference TRBV19 and TRBJ2-1, is DGGITQSPKYLFRKEGQNVTLSCEQNLNHDAMYWYRQDPGQGLRLIYYSQIVNDFQKGDIAEGYSVSREKKESFPLTVTSAQKNPTAFYLCASSQGAGSGREQFFGPGTRLTVL.

This clonotype showed up many times. The V and J genes are TRBV6-5 and TRBJ1-6; no reliable D call. CDR3 size: 15 residues. Germline V gives CDR1 MNHEY, CDR2 SVGAGI. V was cut by 6 bases and J by 10 bases, with 19 bases left in between. The CDR3 is CASSLSLPVGSPLHF. The CDR3 nucleotides are TGTGCCAGCAGCCTAAGTCTCCCAGTGGGATCACCCCTCCACTTT.

A remark on this clonotype: This may be a read error, as it is one base from a much larger clone. This rearrangement joins TRBV20-1 to TRBJ2-7; 11 bases map to TRBD2. Germline V gene lookup returns CDR1 DFQATT and CDR2 SNEGSKA (reference sequence). This CDR3 is built from 15 residues. CDR3 DNA: TGCAGTGCTAGGCCGACTAGCGGGGACTCCTACGAGGAGTACTTC. Translating it yields CSARPTSGDSYEEYF.

This clonotype was detected many times. The gene calls are TRBV29-1 and TRBJ1-1, with D uncertain. This CDR3 is built from 16 residues. V lost 2 bases and J lost 4, with 20 bases in between. CDR1 SQVTM and CDR2 ANQGSEA come from the germline V gene. The CDR3 here is CSVEWRYDVLVTEAFF. The CDR3 DNA reads TGCAGCGTTGAATGGAGGTACGACGTACTGGTCACTGAAGCTTTCTTT. The full variable domain, in which reference TRBV29-1 and TRBJ1-1 provide the parts outside the CDR3, is SAVISQKPSRDICQRGTSLTIQCQVDSQVTMMFWYRQQPGQSLTLIATANQGSEATYESGFVIDKFPISRPNLTFSTLTVSNMSPEDSSIYLCSVEWRYDVLVTEAFFGQGTRLTVV.

This clonotype was seen many times. Germline is not matched at one junction end, which may reflect a read error. The chain links TRBV10-1 to TRBJ2-5; 8 bases align to TRBD1. In germline, CDR1 is WNHNN, CDR2 SYGVQD (reference sequence). The CDR3 is 14 residues long. The CDR3 is CASSEDRGPRDRHF. CDR3 bases: TGCGCCAGCAGTGAGGACAGGGGCCCAAGAGATCGCCACTTC.

This clonotype showed up just a few times. V is TRBV20-1 and J is TRBJ2-5, with 16 nucleotides matching TRBD2. Germline V gives CDR1 DFQATT, CDR2 SNEGSKA (reference sequence). V lost 3 bases to trimming and J lost 4 bases; unmatched junction nucleotides: 8. This CDR3 has 17 residues. The CDR3 sequence is CSASPRGLAGGGETQYF. In DNA, the CDR3 is TGCAGTGCTAGCCCGAGGGGACTAGCGGGAGGGGGAGAGACCCAGTACTTC.

This clonotype came up many times. This chain uses TRBV6-2 or TRBV6-3 with TRBJ2-7; D possibly corresponds to TRBD2 (5 bases). CDR3 length equals 13 residues. V was trimmed by 4 bases and J by 2 bases, leaving 9 bases between them. The germline V gene encodes CDR1 MNHEY and CDR2 SVGEGT. The chain's CDR3 is CASSLLGTYEQYF. The CDR3 region has the DNA TGTGCCAGCAGTTTACTCGGGACCTACGAGCAGTACTTC.

This clonotype was counted many times. The rearrangement uses TRBV6-1 and TRBJ2-7; D is unclear. The CDR3 loop spans 12 amino acids. Trimming shortened V by 5 bases and J by 12 bases, and 17 bases separated the two germline ends. CDR1 is MNHNS, CDR2 SASEGT, per germline. CDR3 sequence reads: CASSPDSVRTYF. The CDR3 nucleotides are TGTGCCAGCAGTCCCGATTCGGTCCGGACGTACTTC.

This clonotype was seen ten or more times. This chain connects TRBV27 to TRBJ1-1; 9 nucleotides align to TRBD1. The V and J ends lost 2 bases and 0 bases, in that order; junction bases with no gene match: 4. This CDR3 is 16 amino acids long. Germline CDR1 reads MNHEY; CDR2 reads SMNVEV (reference sequence). The CDR3 spells CASSLRTGVMNTEAFF. The DNA of the CDR3 is TGTGCCAGCAGTTTACGGACAGGGGTTATGAACACTGAAGCTTTCTTT.

This clonotype was seen at least ten times. The V call is TRBV18, the J call TRBJ1-2, with D unresolved. The V end was cut by 2 bases, the J end by 1 base, with 14 bases between. The length of the CDR3 is 16 residues. Per germline, CDR1 KGHSH and CDR2 LQKENI. The CDR3 is CASSPFTPVDNYGYTF. In DNA, the CDR3 is TGTGCCAGCTCACCATTCACCCCTGTGGATAACTATGGCTACACCTTC.

Many counts were recorded for this clonotype. The rearrangement links TRBV7-9 to TRBJ2-5, with TRBD2 identical over 8 bases. V was clipped by 5 bases and J by 3 bases; unmatched bases: 11. The germline V gene has CDR1 SEHNR and CDR2 FQNEAQ (reference sequence). The CDR3 sequence is 16 residues long. The CDR3 region has the DNA TGTGCCAGCAGCCCCCCTATTAGCGGGGCCAAAGAGACCCAGTACTTC. This translates into CASSPPISGAKETQYF.

This clonotype has more than one count but fewer than ten. The chain has TRBV5-1 and TRBJ2-2; D is possibly TRBD1 (6 bases). Trimming cost V 2 bases and J 4 bases, with 12 bases left between them. The CDR3 contains 15 residues. CDR1 and CDR2 (germline): SGHRS, YFSETQ. CDR3 loop: CASSFLAGVTGELFF. CDR3 sequence (DNA): TGCGCCAGCAGCTTCTTGGCAGGGGTCACCGGGGAGCTGTTTTTT.

This clonotype was observed many times. V and J are TRBV19 and TRBJ1-5; possibly TRBD1 for D (6 bases). V lost 3 bases and J lost 4, with 13 bases in between. Germline loops: CDR1 LNHDA, CDR2 SQIVND (reference sequence). This CDR3 has 15 residues. CDR3 coding DNA: TGTGCCAGTAGTATTTGGGGGACAACGAATCAGCCCCAGCATTTT. Translated, it gives CASSIWGTTNQPQHF.

This clonotype was detected a few times. V is TRBV27 and J is TRBJ2-7; D gene unclear. Per germline, CDR1 MNHEY and CDR2 SMNVEV (reference sequence). V lost 4 bases to trimming and J lost 5 bases, with 6 bases between them. CDR3 length equals 11 residues. This CDR3 is CASSWRHEQYF. Written as DNA, the CDR3 is TGTGCCAGCAGTTGGCGCCACGAGCAGTACTTC.

This clonotype was seen repeatedly, ten times or more. This chain joins TRBV11-2 and TRBJ2-7; perhaps TRBD2 as D (5 bases). V was cut by 5 bases and J by 0 bases, with 14 bases left in between. The CDR3 has 15 residues. Per germline, CDR1 SGHAT and CDR2 FQNNGV. CDR3 region: CASSKRTESSYEQYF. In DNA, the CDR3 is TGTGCCAGCAGCAAACGGACTGAGAGCTCCTACGAGCAGTACTTC.

This clonotype was counted only a few times. Compared with germline, one end of the junction differs, possibly owing to a read error. This rearrangement joins TRBV28 to TRBJ2-4, with D hard to call. CDR3 length: 12 amino acids. Germline V gives CDR1 MDHEN, CDR2 SYDVKM. The DNA for the CDR3 is TGTGCCAGCAGTCGAGCCAAAAACATTAAGTACTTC. Its translation: CASSRAKNIKYF.

In its sample, this clonotype was seen many times. The genes are TRBV20-1 and TRBJ1-5; TRBD1 agrees at 10 bases. The CDR3 extends over 16 amino acids. Germline V CDR1 and CDR2: DFQATT, SNEGSKA (reference sequence). The J segment lost 7 bases and the V segment lost 5 bases, leaving 14 bases of the junction unmatched. The chain's CDR3 is CSAWGWDRGTEQPQHF. As DNA, the CDR3 is TGCAGTGCTTGGGGATGGGACAGGGGAACGGAACAGCCCCAGCATTTT.

This clonotype has just a few counts. The chain links TRBV30 to TRBJ1-1; D not resolved. Germline assignment: CDR1 GTSNPN and CDR2 SVGIG (reference sequence). Deletions cut 1 base from V and 4 bases from J, with 28 bases between. CDR3 length equals 19 residues. For the CDR3, the DNA is TGTGCCTGGAGTGCTAACTCACAAAAACAAACCTTCTACCGCACTGAAGCTTTCTTT. Translated: CAWSANSQKQTFYRTEAFF.

This clonotype was recorded many times. The chain links TRBV20-1 to TRBJ1-5; D remains unclear. The V gene lost 8 bases and the J gene lost 4 bases, with 12 bases spanning the gap. CDR3 length: 12 amino acids. The V gene's germline CDR1 is DFQATT and CDR2 SNEGSKA (reference sequence). The CDR3 sequence: CSTQGWNQPQHF. CDR3 coding DNA: TGCAGTACCCAAGGGTGGAATCAGCCCCAGCATTTT.

This clonotype came up many times. This chain uses TRBV19 with TRBJ1-1; the D gene is possibly TRBD1 (6 bases). Trimming cost V 6 bases and J 4 bases, with 12 bases left between them. The germline V gene has CDR1 LNHDA and CDR2 SQIVND (reference sequence). The CDR3 contains 13 residues. CDR3 sequence reads: CASRAGGGTEAFF. DNA for the CDR3: TGTGCCAGTAGGGCCGGGGGCGGCACTGAAGCTTTCTTT.

This clonotype was observed many times. The gene calls are TRBV15 and TRBJ2-2; 7 bases align to TRBD1. This CDR3 has 15 amino acids. Losses at the gene ends were 5 bases for V and 2 bases for J; bases not matched to a gene: 5. Germline V lookup: CDR1 LNHNV, CDR2 YYDKDF (reference sequence). The CDR3, as DNA: TGTGCCACCAGCGAAGCAGGGGGAAACACCGGGGAGCTGTTTTTT. Encoded protein: CATSEAGGNTGELFF.

This clonotype was counted a few times. The chain combines TRBV9 with TRBJ2-5; perhaps TRBD2 as D (6 bases). This CDR3 is built from 14 residues. V dropped 4 bases and J dropped 0 bases, with 10 bases sitting between them. CDR1 SGDLS and CDR2 YYNGEE come from the germline V gene. The CDR3 here is CASSIRDYQETQYF. CDR3 DNA sequence: TGTGCCAGCAGCATACGGGACTACCAAGAGACCCAGTACTTC.

This clonotype came up many times. The chain couples TRBV28 to TRBJ2-7, with D possibly being TRBD2 (5 bases). V was cut by 8 bases and J by 0 bases, with 14 bases left in between. This CDR3 is 14 amino acids long. Germline values: CDR1 MDHEN, CDR2 SYDVKM. CDR3 residues: CASHAAVSSYEQYF. The CDR3 coding sequence is TGTGCCAGCCACGCAGCGGTTAGCTCCTACGAGCAGTACTTC.

Many counts were recorded for this clonotype. The chain uses TRBV11-2 and TRBJ2-5; D is perhaps TRBD1 or TRBD2 (5 bases each). The V gene lost 0 bases and the J gene lost 5 bases, with 13 bases spanning the gap. Germline V lookup: CDR1 SGHAT, CDR2 FQNNGV. This CDR3 region has 15 residues. CDR3 loop: CASSLEGGGWETQYF. In DNA form, the CDR3 reads TGTGCCAGCAGCTTAGAGGGTGGGGGTTGGGAGACCCAGTACTTC.

This clonotype has ten or more counts. The chain has TRBV28 and TRBJ1-6, with unresolved D. The ends were cut back, 2 bases at V and 8 bases at J, with 7 bases in the middle. Germline assignment: CDR1 MDHEN and CDR2 SYDVKM. The CDR3 runs 13 residues. The DNA for the CDR3 is TGTGCCAGCAGTTTAATCGTGTATTCACCCCTCCACTTT. Protein sequence: CASSLIVYSPLHF.

This clonotype was recorded many times. At one of its ends the junction is not consistent with the germline gene, which may arise from a read error. J is TRBJ1-2 and V is TRBV6-1; a possible D gene is TRBD1 (6 bases). The CDR3 sequence is 11 residues long. Germline CDR1 reads MNHNS; CDR2 reads SASEGT. As DNA, the CDR3 is TGTGCCAGCAGTGAAGGACAGGACCAATCCTTC. Translation gives CASSEGQDQSF.

On this clonotype: One end of the junction varies from germline; a read error may be responsible. V gene TRBV11-2 combines with J gene TRBJ2-7, with TRBD2 as a possible D gene (5 bases). Per germline, CDR1 SGHAT and CDR2 FQNNGV. The CDR3 covers 16 residues. This CDR3 reads CASSPRPSQRSYKQYF. DNA for the CDR3: TGTGCCAGCAGCCCTCGCCCCTCTCAGCGGAGCTACAAGCAGTACTTC.